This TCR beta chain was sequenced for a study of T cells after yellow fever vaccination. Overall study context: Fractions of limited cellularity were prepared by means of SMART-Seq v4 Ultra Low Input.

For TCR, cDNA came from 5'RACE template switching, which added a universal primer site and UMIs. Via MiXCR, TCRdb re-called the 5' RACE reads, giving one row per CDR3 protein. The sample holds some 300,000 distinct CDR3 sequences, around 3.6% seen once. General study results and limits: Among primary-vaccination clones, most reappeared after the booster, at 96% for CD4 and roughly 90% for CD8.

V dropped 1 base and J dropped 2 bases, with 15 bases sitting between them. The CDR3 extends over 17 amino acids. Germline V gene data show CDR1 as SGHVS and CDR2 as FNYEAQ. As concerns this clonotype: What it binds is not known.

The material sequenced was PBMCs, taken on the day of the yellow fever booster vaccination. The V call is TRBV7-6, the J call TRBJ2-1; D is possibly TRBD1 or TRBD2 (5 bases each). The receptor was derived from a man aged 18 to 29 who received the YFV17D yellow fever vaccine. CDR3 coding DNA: TGTGCCAGCAGCTTAGTGGTTGGGGACGGAGCCTACAATGAGCAGTTCTTC. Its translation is CASSLVVGDGAYNEQFF. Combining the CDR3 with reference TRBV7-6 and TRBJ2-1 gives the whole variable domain GAGVSQSPRYKVTKRGQDVALRCDPISGHVSLYWYRQALGQGPEFLTYFNYEAQQDKSGLPNDRFSAERPEGSISTLTIQRTEQRDSAMYRCASSLVVGDGAYNEQFFGPGTRLTVL.